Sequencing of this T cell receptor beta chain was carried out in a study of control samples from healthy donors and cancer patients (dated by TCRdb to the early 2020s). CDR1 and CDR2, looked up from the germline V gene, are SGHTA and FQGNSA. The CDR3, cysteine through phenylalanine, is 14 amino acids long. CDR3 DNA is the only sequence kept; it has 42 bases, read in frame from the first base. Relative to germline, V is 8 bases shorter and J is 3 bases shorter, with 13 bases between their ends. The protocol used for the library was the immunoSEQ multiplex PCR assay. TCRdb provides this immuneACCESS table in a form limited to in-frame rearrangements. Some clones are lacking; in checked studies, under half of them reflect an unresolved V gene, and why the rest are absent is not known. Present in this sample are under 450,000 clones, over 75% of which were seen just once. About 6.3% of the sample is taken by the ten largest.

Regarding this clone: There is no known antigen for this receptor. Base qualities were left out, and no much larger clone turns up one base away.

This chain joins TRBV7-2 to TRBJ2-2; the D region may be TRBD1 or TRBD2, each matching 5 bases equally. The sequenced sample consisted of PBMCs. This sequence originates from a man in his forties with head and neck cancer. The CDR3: CASALGPYTGELFF. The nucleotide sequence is TGTGCCAGCGCTTTGGGACCATACACCGGGGAGCTGTTTTTT.